The next 22 T cell receptor beta chains were all read from a single sample in a study of T-cell memory formation after mild COVID-19. TCRdb reprocessed the 5' RACE reads with MiXCR, giving one entry per CDR3 protein. Among a few hundred thousand distinct CDR3 sequences listed, around 28% were seen once. Sequencing input: PBMCs or a T cell subset sorted from them (not recorded which). The receptors originated from an adult woman who had mild COVID-19 (a few samples of this study predate the infection). Cell type and time point are not known.

This chain joins TRBV7-9 and TRBJ2-7; TRBD1 or TRBD2 may be the D gene (6 bases each). V lost 2 bases and J 5 bases, leaving 13 bases between the germline ends. This CDR3 has 14 residues. Per the germline V gene, CDR1 is SEHNR and CDR2 is FQNEAQ (reference sequence). For the CDR3, the DNA is TGTGCCAGCAGCTTATCTGGGGGGCCGGACGAGCAGTACTTC. It specifies CASSLSGGPDEQYF. The full variable domain, with the rest looked up from reference TRBV7-9 and TRBJ2-7, is DTGVSQNPRHKITKRGQNVTFRCDPISEHNRLYWYRQTLGQGPEFLTYFQNEAQLEKSRLLSDRFSAERPKGSFSTLEIQRTEQGDSAMYLCASSLSGGPDEQYFGPGTRLTVT.

This clonotype was observed a few times. The V gene is TRBV9, the J gene TRBJ2-1; D assignment may be TRBD1 or TRBD2 (5 bases each). The CDR3 consists of 14 residues. The germline V gene has CDR1 SGDLS and CDR2 YYNGEE. Trimming took 4 bases from V and 12 from J, leaving 20 bases between them. Here the CDR3 reads CASSPGTLPMWQFF. The DNA of the CDR3 is TGTGCCAGCAGCCCCGGGACCCTACCGATGTGGCAGTTCTTC.

In DNA form, the CDR3 reads TGTGCCAGCAGCTTTTACGCTAGCTCCTACGAGCAGTACTTC. Its protein is CASSFYASSYEQYF. V is TRBV11-2 and J is TRBJ2-7; D is unclear. Germline CDR1 is SGHAT and CDR2 is FQNNGV. CDR3 length: 14 amino acids. Trimming stripped 3 bases from V and 0 bases from J, with 9 bases between.

The chain recombines TRBV5-1 with TRBJ2-3; tentative D call: TRBD2 (6 bases). The V and J ends lost 4 bases and 3 bases respectively, with 9 bases between them. Germline V gives CDR1 SGHRS, CDR2 YFSETQ. The CDR3 sequence is 13 residues long. The DNA for the CDR3 is TGCGCCAGCAGCGGCGGGGCTACAGATACGCAGTATTTT. It is translated as CASSGGATDTQYF.

The V call is TRBV5-1, the J call TRBJ2-4, with D possibly TRBD1 on 6 matching bases. The V end was cut by 6 bases, the J end by 2 bases, with 18 bases between. The CDR3 is 16 residues long. Germline V CDR1 and CDR2: SGHRS, YFSETQ. CDR3 DNA sequence: TGCGCCAGCAAGGGGAACTGGGGGACAACCAAAAACATTCAGTACTTC. It encodes CASKGNWGTTKNIQYF.

This clonotype came up a few times. This sequence joins TRBV6-5 and TRBJ2-7; 8 bases match TRBD1. CDR3 size: 15 residues. The ends lost 2 bases at V and 2 bases at J; junction bases unmatched: 5. The germline CDR1 and CDR2 sequences are MNHEY and SVGAGI. The CDR3 DNA sequence: TGTGCCAGCAGTTACGGGCAGGGGGCTACCTACGAGCAGTACTTC. It yields the protein CASSYGQGATYEQYF.

This clonotype came up a few times. This chain connects TRBV5-4 to TRBJ2-7; D might be TRBD1 (6 bases). Germline CDR1 reads SGHNT; CDR2 reads YYREEE (reference sequence). Trimming left V 0 bases short and J 5 bases short, with 12 bases between. This CDR3 has 14 residues. Here the CDR3 DNA reads TGTGCCAGCAGCTTGGAGCGGACAGTACACGAGCAGTACTTC. As protein: CASSLERTVHEQYF.

This clonotype was counted a few times. This chain links TRBV2 with TRBJ2-1; D remains ambiguous. This CDR3 spans 15 amino acids. Germline assignment: CDR1 SNHLY and CDR2 FYNNEI. V lost 6 bases and J lost 0, with 12 bases in between. Here the CDR3 reads CASSPGQLSYNEQFF. For the CDR3, the DNA is TGTGCCAGCAGCCCCGGCCAGCTCTCCTACAATGAGCAGTTCTTC.

This clonotype turned up a few times. The V call is TRBV12-3 or TRBV12-4, the J call TRBJ2-7; no definite D call. V lost 6 bases to trimming and J lost 6 bases, with 9 bases between them. This CDR3 comprises 11 residues. This chain's CDR3 is CASSPGFEQYF. DNA for the CDR3: TGTGCCAGCAGCCCAGGTTTCGAGCAGTACTTC.

V usage is TRBV20-1 and J usage is TRBJ2-3; 12 bases fit TRBD2. The J segment lost 0 bases and the V segment lost 2 bases, leaving 12 bases of the junction unmatched. The germline V gene has CDR1 DFQATT and CDR2 SNEGSKA (reference sequence). The CDR3 extends over 19 amino acids. The CDR3 is CSARFLTSGGYPSTDTQYF. CDR3 nucleotide sequence: TGCAGTGCTAGATTCTTGACTAGCGGGGGCTACCCTAGCACAGATACGCAGTATTTT.

This clonotype was seen once. The chain joins TRBV25-1 to TRBJ2-1; tentatively, D is TRBD1 (6 bases). Germline lookup yields CDR1 MGHDK and CDR2 SYGVNS. V shed 5 bases and J shed 7 bases, with 18 bases lying between them. The CDR3 has 15 residues. In nucleotides, the CDR3 is TGTGCCAGCAGTATAGGGGACAATATAGGTAATGAGCAGTTCTTC. It yields the protein CASSIGDNIGNEQFF.

J is TRBJ2-7 and V is TRBV15; 9 nucleotides align to TRBD1. This CDR3 contains 15 residues. V lost 1 base and J lost 3; bases outside the gene matches: 4. Germline values: CDR1 LNHNV, CDR2 YYDKDF (reference sequence). The CDR3 here is CATSRGGQGSYEQYF. In nucleotides, the CDR3 is TGTGCCACCAGCAGAGGGGGACAGGGCAGCTACGAGCAGTACTTC. The variable domain in full, with the rest retrieved from reference TRBV15 and TRBJ2-7, is DAMVIQNPRYQVTQFGKPVTLSCSQTLNHNVMYWYQQKSSQAPKLLFHYYDKDFNNEADTPDNFQSRRPNTSFCFLDIRSPGLGDTAMYLCATSRGGQGSYEQYFGPGTRLTVT.

The V and J genes are TRBV6-5 and TRBJ1-2, with TRBD1 as a possible D gene (5 bases). Germline values: CDR1 MNHEY, CDR2 SVGAGI. Between the trimmed V and J ends, which lost 0 bases and 8 bases, there was a span of 19 bases. The CDR3 length is 16 residues. CDR3 DNA sequence: TGTGCCAGCAGTTACTCGACAAATGGCAGGGTACGGGGCTACACCTTC. Its protein product is CASSYSTNGRVRGYTF.

This clonotype was counted ten times or more. The J gene is TRBJ2-5, the V gene TRBV5-4, with D maybe TRBD1 (6 bases). V was cut by 4 bases and J by 5 bases, with 15 bases left in between. Germline CDR1 and CDR2: SGHNT and YYREEE (reference sequence). This CDR3 contains 14 residues. The CDR3 region is CASSPTGMGETQYF. The CDR3 nucleotides are TGTGCCAGCAGCCCTACAGGGATGGGGGAGACCCAGTACTTC.

This clonotype showed up just once. The chain employs TRBV14 and TRBJ2-7, with no clear D. This CDR3 has 14 amino acids. Germline V gene sequence: CDR1 SGHDN, CDR2 FVKESK. V lost 0 bases, J lost 0 bases, and 6 bases lay in between. This chain's CDR3 is CASSQEAYSYEQYF. In nucleotides, the CDR3 is TGTGCCAGCAGCCAAGAAGCCTACTCCTACGAGCAGTACTTC. Drawing the rest from reference TRBV14 and TRBJ2-7, the complete variable domain is EAGVTQFPSHSVIEKGQTVTLRCDPISGHDNLYWYRRVMGKEIKFLLHFVKESKQDESGMPNNRFLAERTGGTYSTLKVQPAELEDSGVYFCASSQEAYSYEQYFGPGTRLTVT.

The chain uses TRBV20-1 and TRBJ2-7, with 7 bases that match TRBD1. V dropped 2 bases and J dropped 5; count of bases not matched to a gene: 9. This CDR3 spans 14 amino acids. CDR1 and CDR2 (germline): DFQATT, SNEGSKA (reference sequence). CDR3 sequence: CSARTDRRTHEQYF. The CDR3 bases are TGCAGTGCTAGAACGGACAGGAGAACTCACGAGCAGTACTTC.

There are a few counts of this clonotype. This rearrangement joins TRBV5-5 to TRBJ2-2; 7 positions agree with TRBD2. CDR1 and CDR2 (germline): SGHKS, YYEKEE (reference sequence). V shed 5 bases, J shed 5 bases, and the junction held 9 bases outside the gene matches. The CDR3 contains 15 residues. The CDR3 region has the DNA TGTGCCAGCAGTGGGGGGGTAGATGGAACCGGGGAGCTGTTTTTT. Its translation is CASSGGVDGTGELFF.

A single count supports this clonotype. The genes are TRBV20-1 and TRBJ1-3, with D unresolved. Germline CDR1 is DFQATT and CDR2 is SNEGSKA (reference sequence). The ends were cut back, 1 base at V and 0 bases at J, with 7 bases in the middle. This CDR3 contains 14 residues. CDR3 nucleotide sequence: TGCAGTGCTAGAGGTCGGTTCTCTGGAAACACCATATATTTT. Encoded protein: CSARGRFSGNTIYF.

This clonotype has only a few counts. This chain joins TRBV20-1 and TRBJ2-7, with 11 bases matching TRBD1. CDR3 length: 14 amino acids. Germline CDR1 DFQATT, CDR2 SNEGSKA (reference sequence). Trimming cost V 6 bases and J 2 bases; bases outside gene matches: 6. The CDR3 nucleotides are TGCAGTGCCGGGACAGGGGGTAAAGCCTACGAGCAGTACTTC. Encoded protein: CSAGTGGKAYEQYF.

This clonotype was seen a handful of times. V is TRBV5-1 and J is TRBJ2-1; TRBD2 agrees at 7 bases. The CDR3 loop spans 15 amino acids. Looked up from germline, CDR1 is SGHRS and CDR2 is YFSETQ. Trimming took 5 bases from V and 0 from J; bases not matched to a gene: 5. CDR3 DNA: TGCGCCAGCAGGTCACGGGGGGACTCCTACAATGAGCAGTTCTTC. It encodes CASRSRGDSYNEQFF.

The chain uses TRBV21-1 and TRBJ2-5; the table's D call, TRBD1, was not checked against the DNA. TRBV21-1 is shown as a pseudogene. The CDR3 length is 15 residues. The CDR3 region is CASSKGQGSQETQYF. As DNA, the CDR3 is TGTGCCAGCAGCAAGGGGCAGGGGTCACAAGAGACCCAGTACTTC.

This chain joins TRBV4-3 and TRBJ1-4; D gene uncertain. V lost 1 base to trimming and J lost 3 bases, with 9 bases between them. Germline V gene data show CDR1 as LGHNA and CDR2 as YSLEER. The CDR3 runs 15 residues. The CDR3 here is CASSQGRQPNEKLFF. The DNA for the CDR3 is TGCGCCAGCAGCCAAGGCCGCCAGCCTAATGAAAAACTGTTTTTT.